In its sample, the clone carrying this TCR beta chain was seen a few times. What it recognizes is unknown. The data are from a study of response to subunit inactivated influenza vaccine. The study's findings and limits: Authors suggested each seasonal flu vaccination may recruit only limited numbers of new T cells.

TCRdb independently ran MiXCR on the RT-PCR reads; one entry per CDR3 protein. Among hundreds of thousands of distinct CDR3 sequences listed, 12% were seen once. Trimming at V came to 9 bases and at J to 7 bases, leaving 7 bases not matched to a gene. The CDR3 contains 13 residues. Germline CDR1 reads SGHTA; CDR2 reads FQGNSA. This sample comprised non-naive T cells sorted from PBMCs, obtained 14 to 15 days before vaccination. The V call is TRBV7-2, the J call TRBJ1-5, with 9 bases identical to TRBD1. This TCR was recovered from a man aged 50 or older who received an inactivated influenza vaccine. CDR3 sequence reads: CASAQGAGQPQHF. In DNA, the CDR3 is TGTGCCAGTGCACAGGGGGCGGGGCAGCCCCAGCATTTT.